These T cell receptor beta chains were read from a single sample in a study of T cell responses to AZD1222 COVID-19 vaccine. Libraries were prepared by immunoSEQ multiplex PCR; TCRdb keeps only in-frame clonotypes and omits some of them. The profile covers tens of thousands of clones, with approximately 88% appearing a single time and around a tenth taken by the ten largest. The source was peripheral blood, collected 28 days after the second AZD1222 dose. These receptors originate from an adult who received the AZD1222 COVID-19 vaccine. Each CDR3 is given with its conserved first and last residue. D genes are given only for firm matches.

J gene: TRBJ1-1; V gene: TRBV6-4; D gene: TRBD1; CDR3 DNA: TGTGCCAGCAGGGGAACAGGGGGCCCGGCTTTCTTT; CDR3 protein: CASRGTGGPAFF
J gene: TRBJ2-1; V gene: TRBV7-9; D gene: NA; CDR3 DNA: TGTGCCAGCAGCTCGGAGGTCGGGGCTTACAATGAGCAGTTCTTC; CDR3 protein: CASSSEVGAYNEQFF
J gene: TRBJ1-5; V gene: TRBV11-2; D gene: NA; CDR3 DNA: TGTGCCAGCAGCTTAGAAATTCTTCAGCCCCAGCATTTT; CDR3 protein: CASSLEILQPQHF
J gene: TRBJ2-5; V gene: TRBV7-8; D gene: TRBD2; CDR3 DNA: TGTGCCAGCAGACTAGCCGTTCGTAGCGGGGTTCAAGAGACCCAGTACTTC; CDR3 protein: CASRLAVRSGVQETQYF
J gene: TRBJ2-7; V gene: TRBV9; D gene: NA; CDR3 DNA: TGTGCCAGCAGCGAGGGATACGGGGCCCACGAGCAGTACTTC; CDR3 protein: CASSEGYGAHEQYF
J gene: TRBJ2-1; V gene: TRBV5-8; D gene: NA; CDR3 DNA: TGTGCCAGCAGCTTGTTCCGGGACTCACTGCGGAATGAGCAGTTCTTC; CDR3 protein: CASSLFRDSLRNEQFF
J gene: TRBJ1-1; V gene: TRBV5-6; D gene: NA; CDR3 DNA: TGTGCCAGCAAGGGTTATCTGAACACTGAAGCTTTCTTT; CDR3 protein: CASKGYLNTEAFF
J gene: TRBJ1-5; V gene: TRBV30; D gene: TRBD1; CDR3 DNA: TGTGCCTGGAGTGTACAGGGGGATCAGCCCCAGCATTTT; CDR3 protein: CAWSVQGDQPQHF
J gene: TRBJ2-7; V gene: TRBV5-4; D gene: NA; CDR3 DNA: TGTGCCAGCAGCTTGGGGACGGAAAGGGAGCAGTACTTC; CDR3 protein: CASSLGTEREQYF
J gene: TRBJ2-7; V gene: TRBV3-1/TRBV3-2; D gene: NA; CDR3 DNA: TGTGCCAGCAGCCAAGATATTACGACCTCCTACGAGCAGTACTTC; CDR3 protein: CASSQDITTSYEQYF
J gene: TRBJ1-4; V gene: TRBV5-4; D gene: NA; CDR3 DNA: TGTGCCAGCGGAATGGGGATGGAAAATGAAAAACTGTTTTTT; CDR3 protein: CASGMGMENEKLFF
J gene: TRBJ1-2; V gene: TRBV9; D gene: NA; CDR3 DNA: TGTGCCAGCAGCGTCGACCCCTTACCGCACTATGGCTACACCTTC; CDR3 protein: CASSVDPLPHYGYTF
J gene: TRBJ1-6; V gene: TRBV6-6; D gene: TRBD1; CDR3 DNA: TGTGCCAGCAGTTACTCTGAGGGGGCCAGTAATTCACCCCTCCACTTT; CDR3 protein: CASSYSEGASNSPLHF
J gene: TRBJ1-3; V gene: TRBV18; D gene: TRBD1; CDR3 DNA: TGTGCCAGCGCGAGCACCACAGGGGGAACTGGAAACACCATATATTTT; CDR3 protein: CASASTTGGTGNTIYF
J gene: TRBJ1-1; V gene: TRBV19; D gene: TRBD1; CDR3 DNA: TGTGCCAGTAGTAAGGGAGCGGACAGGGGAGATGGCACTGAAGCTTTCTTT; CDR3 protein: CASSKGADRGDGTEAFF
J gene: TRBJ1-6; V gene: TRBV11-2; D gene: NA; CDR3 DNA: TGTGCCAGCAGCTTGGAACCGGGACGGTCTAATTCACCCCTCCACTTT; CDR3 protein: CASSLEPGRSNSPLHF
J gene: TRBJ1-1; V gene: TRBV3-1/TRBV3-2; D gene: TRBD1; CDR3 DNA: TGTGCCAGCAGCCACGCAGGGGGCACTGAAGCTTTCTTT; CDR3 protein: CASSHAGGTEAFF